The 14 T cell receptor beta chains given below trace back to one sample, sequenced in a study of a mutant IDH1 vaccine in newly diagnosed glioma. These receptors have no known antigen. Time point specified: week 35, safety follow-up. Doses comprised 300 ug of mutant IDH1 20-mer peptide each, plus topical imiquimod. Using immunoSEQ multiplex PCR, the repertoire was profiled, and TCRdb retains in-frame clones only, with some absent. Among tens of thousands of clones listed, approximately 87% were seen once. Sequences were derived from PBMCs, sampled from a glioma patient whose treatment included an IDH1 peptide vaccine. All receptors derive from a man aged 35 to 55 with glioma.

The chain links TRBV9 to TRBJ2-1; D possibly corresponds to TRBD2 (6 bases). CDR1 and CDR2 (germline): SGDLS, YYNGEE. V lost 0 bases and J lost 13, with 26 bases in between. This CDR3 has 17 residues. CDR3 amino acids: CASSVGQGGTNSLSQFF. The CDR3 bases are TGTGCCAGCAGCGTAGGGCAGGGCGGGACCAATAGCCTTAGTCAGTTCTTC.

The V call is TRBV5-5, the J call TRBJ2-1; 16 nucleotides match TRBD2. The V gene's germline CDR1 is SGHKS and CDR2 YYEKEE (reference sequence). This CDR3 has 17 amino acids. V dropped 1 base and J dropped 9; count of bases not matched to a gene: 7. The CDR3 coding sequence is TGTGCCAGCAGCTTGACGGGGACTAGCGGGAGGGCTGGTGAGCAGTTCTTC. Translation gives CASSLTGTSGRAGEQFF.

The chain combines TRBV9 with TRBJ2-2; D unclear. The CDR3 is 14 amino acids. Trimming took 0 bases from V and 2 from J, leaving 5 bases between them. Germline V lookup: CDR1 SGDLS, CDR2 YYNGEE. The CDR3 DNA reads TGTGCCAGCAGCGTAGCGGACAACACCGGGGAGCTGTTTTTT. Its translation: CASSVADNTGELFF.

V gene TRBV11-3 combines with J gene TRBJ1-1; no clear D. Trimming took 0 bases from V and 7 from J, leaving 12 bases between them. The CDR3 has 14 residues. Germline V gene lookup returns CDR1 SGHNT and CDR2 YENEEA. The DNA for the CDR3 is TGTGCCAGCAGCTTAGAATCACTTTCTGGTGAAGCTTTCTTT. As protein: CASSLESLSGEAFF.

The rearrangement links TRBV6-4 to TRBJ1-5; a weak D match, TRBD1 (6 bases). The CDR3 has 13 residues. V gave up 6 bases and J gave up 6 bases, with 12 bases separating them. The germline V gene has CDR1 MRHNA and CDR2 SNTAGT. DNA of the CDR3: TGTGCCAGCAGCTGGGGGCCGGGTCAGCCCCAGCATTTT. It encodes CASSWGPGQPQHF.

The chain carries TRBV5-4 and TRBJ2-3; D remains unclear. V lost 1 base, J lost 6 bases, and 6 bases lay in between. Per the germline V gene, CDR1 is SGHNT and CDR2 is YYREEE (reference sequence). The CDR3 has 12 amino acids. The DNA for the CDR3 is TGTGCCAGCAGCTTGCGCTGGGATACGCAGTATTTT. Translating it yields CASSLRWDTQYF.

The chain recombines TRBV6-4 with TRBJ2-2; 11 positions agree with TRBD1. Per germline, CDR1 MRHNA and CDR2 SNTAGT. The CDR3 consists of 15 residues. The ends lost 5 bases at V and 5 bases at J; junction bases unmatched: 4. CDR3 in DNA: TGTGCCAGCAGTCCCGGGACAGGGGGAACCGGGGAGCTGTTTTTT. Protein product: CASSPGTGGTGELFF.

The chain employs TRBV5-6 and TRBJ2-1; D not resolved. Germline values: CDR1 SGHDT, CDR2 YYEEEE. The CDR3 runs 14 residues. Trimming left V 3 bases short and J 8 bases short, with 15 bases between. This CDR3 reads CASSSSNERYEQFF. In DNA, the CDR3 is TGTGCCAGCAGCTCCAGTAACGAAAGGTATGAGCAGTTCTTC.

In its sample, this clone was seen once. V and J are TRBV6-4 and TRBJ2-3, with D unclear. This CDR3 is built from 14 residues. From germline, CDR1 is MRHNA and CDR2 SNTAGT. Trimming removed 3 bases at V and 2 bases at J, with 9 bases between. CDR3 loop: CASSEDALTDTQYF. In nucleotides, the CDR3 is TGTGCCAGCAGTGAGGACGCCCTCACAGATACGCAGTATTTT.

V is TRBV19 and J is TRBJ1-2, with 7 bases lining up with TRBD1. The CDR3 has 17 amino acids. From germline, CDR1 is LNHDA and CDR2 SQIVND (reference sequence). Losses at the gene ends were 6 bases for V and 1 base for J; bases not matched to a gene: 14. The chain's CDR3 is CASSDGTATGINYGYTF. CDR3 sequence (DNA): TGTGCCAGTAGCGACGGGACAGCAACGGGGATTAACTATGGCTACACCTTC.

J is TRBJ1-2 and V is TRBV27, with D possibly matching TRBD1 (5 bases). Trimming left V 2 bases short and J 1 base short, with 8 bases between. The CDR3 extends over 14 amino acids. The germline V gene has CDR1 MNHEY and CDR2 SMNVEV (reference sequence). The CDR3 DNA follows: TGTGCCAGCAGTTTACGAGGGGTTAACTATGGCTACACCTTC. This sequence encodes CASSLRGVNYGYTF.

This chain connects TRBV4-3 to TRBJ1-4; unclear D gene. The CDR3 runs to 15 residues. Per germline, CDR1 LGHNA and CDR2 YSLEER. The V end was cut by 5 bases, the J end by 3 bases, with 13 bases between. CDR3 in DNA: TGCGCCAGCAGCAATAAGGGAATGGCTAATGAAAAACTGTTTTTT. Protein: CASSNKGMANEKLFF.

The V gene is TRBV4-3, the J gene TRBJ1-2, with D possibly matching TRBD1 (6 bases). Deletions cut 0 bases from V and 2 bases from J, with 7 bases between. Germline CDR1 and CDR2: LGHNA and YSLEER. The CDR3 is 14 amino acids. The CDR3 bases are TGCGCCAGCAGCCAAGACCAGGGGAACTATGGCTACACCTTC. Its protein product is CASSQDQGNYGYTF.

The chain employs TRBV27 and TRBJ2-7, with a weak D call TRBD2 (6 bases). The V gene lost 6 bases and the J gene lost 6 bases, with 15 bases spanning the gap. The germline V gene has CDR1 MNHEY and CDR2 SMNVEV (reference sequence). CDR3 length equals 13 residues. The CDR3 loop is CASRGPGTLEQYF. The CDR3 DNA sequence: TGTGCCAGCAGGGGGCCCGGGACTCTCGAGCAGTACTTC.